The sequence of this TCR beta chain was determined in a study of blood T cell repertoires in COVID-19. Per the authors' pipeline: For nucleated cells, counts were estimated from reference gene primer amplification. This table comes from immunoSEQ multiplex PCR, and its TCRdb copy is limited to in-frame clones, with some not included. V and J calls and clone size are given by that table; D and trimming were obtained from the DNA. Here the sample spans under 200,000 clones, around 87% being singletons. The CDR3 runs 16 residues. V shed 3 bases and J 8 bases; nucleotides not matched to a gene: 9. CDR1 and CDR2 from the germline V gene are KGHSH and LQKENI.

The sample comprised peripheral blood. The chain recombines TRBV18 with TRBJ1-4, with TRBD1 matching over 10 bases. The receptor comes from a man between 60 and 75 years old with COVID-19, enrolled during active disease. Written as DNA, the CDR3 is TGTGCCAGCTCACCTCTTTCCGGGACAGGGGTGGAAAAACTGTTTTTT. It codes for CASSPLSGTGVEKLFF.